The 15 T cell receptor beta chains below were found in one sample sequenced in a study of CD8 T cell repertoires and HIV-1 epitope variants. The table came from immunoSEQ multiplex PCR; TCRdb's copy has only in-frame clones and leaves some out. The sample consists of more than 85,000 clones, roughly four fifths of them appearing once. Sequenced: uncultured baseline CD8+ T cells from peripheral blood mononuclear cells (PBMCs). These receptors were taken from a male donor with HIV.

This clone occurred once. The chain's CDR3 is CASSSLDRATYEQYF. Here the CDR3 DNA reads TGTGCCAGCAGTTCCCTGGACAGGGCGACCTACGAGCAGTACTTC. The gene calls are TRBV28 and TRBJ2-7, with 8 positions matching TRBD1. The germline V gene has CDR1 MDHEN and CDR2 SYDVKM. CDR3 length: 15 residues. V lost 4 bases and J lost 2; bases outside the gene matches: 7.

Only one count was recorded for this clone. The chain employs TRBV27 and TRBJ2-1; 9 nucleotides line up with TRBD2. Per germline, CDR1 MNHEY and CDR2 SMNVEV (reference sequence). The V gene end was trimmed by 8 bases and the J gene end by 2 bases; junction bases not matched to a gene: 7. CDR3 length: 15 residues. The CDR3 coding sequence is TGTGCCAGCGCTAGTAGCGGGGGAACCTACAATGAGCAGTTCTTC. Translation: CASASSGGTYNEQFF.

The chain links TRBV19 to TRBJ2-5; maybe TRBD1 (6 bases). The germline gives CDR1 LNHDA, CDR2 SQIVND (reference sequence). The V gene lost 5 bases and the J gene lost 5 bases, with 18 bases spanning the gap. This CDR3 contains 15 residues. The CDR3 DNA reads as TGTGCCAGTAGTGCTGGGACAAGTCTCCGGGAGACCCAGTACTTC. Amino acids: CASSAGTSLRETQYF.

The chain is built from TRBV29-1 and TRBJ2-7, with 8 bases identical to TRBD1. The CDR3 is 13 residues long. J was trimmed by 5 bases and V by 5 bases; bases with no gene match: 8. Germline V gene sequence: CDR1 SQVTM, CDR2 ANQGSEA. CDR3 sequence reads: CSVSDTGGDEQYF. The DNA of the CDR3 is TGCAGCGTTTCCGACACAGGGGGAGACGAGCAGTACTTC.

This chain joins TRBV28 and TRBJ2-3; 14 bases map to TRBD2. The CDR3 totals 16 residues. The junction had 7 bases not matched to a gene; V was cut back by 4 bases and J by 7 bases. Germline-derived CDR1 and CDR2 are MDHEN and SYDVKM. The CDR3 reads CASSSRLAGGPNTQYF. The CDR3 nucleotides read TGTGCCAGCAGTTCCCGACTAGCGGGGGGGCCGAATACGCAGTATTTT.

This clone was observed a handful of times. This chain connects TRBV19 to TRBJ1-1; 9 nucleotides match TRBD1. Germline lookup yields CDR1 LNHDA and CDR2 SQIVND (reference sequence). V trimming: 3 bases; J trimming: 4 bases; junction bases outside the gene matches: 6. This CDR3 contains 15 residues. The CDR3 nucleotides read TGTGCCAGTAGTATTCGGACAGGGGTAGGCACTGAAGCTTTCTTT. Encoded protein: CASSIRTGVGTEAFF.

The V call is TRBV15, the J call TRBJ2-7; D call uncertain. V was cut by 1 base and J by 6 bases, with 16 bases left in between. CDR1 is LNHNV and CDR2 is YYDKDF in the germline V gene (reference sequence). The CDR3 is 15 amino acids. CDR3 region: CATSRGAESLAEQYF. The CDR3 DNA is TGTGCCACCAGCAGAGGTGCGGAATCACTTGCCGAGCAGTACTTC.

The J gene is TRBJ2-5, the V gene TRBV14; TRBD1 matches 10 bases. V gave up 0 bases and J gave up 6 bases; unmatched junction bases: 7. CDR3 length equals 16 residues. Germline V gives CDR1 SGHDN, CDR2 FVKESK. The CDR3 coding sequence is TGTGCCAGCAGCCAAGATCTAGGACAGGGGGAAAAGACCCAGTACTTC. It is translated as CASSQDLGQGEKTQYF.

The V gene is TRBV29-1, the J gene TRBJ2-5; 7 nucleotides match TRBD2. Germline values: CDR1 SQVTM, CDR2 ANQGSEA. The trim removed 4 bases at V and 0 bases at J, leaving 2 bases unmatched. The CDR3 length is 13 residues. The CDR3 nucleotides read TGCAGCGTTGCCCGGGGGGACCAAGAGACCCAGTACTTC. Translated: CSVARGDQETQYF.

This sequence joins TRBV27 and TRBJ2-7; 8 bases are a match to TRBD2. From germline, CDR1 is MNHEY and CDR2 SMNVEV (reference sequence). V shed 0 bases and J 2 bases; nucleotides not matched to a gene: 6. The CDR3 totals 16 residues. The CDR3: CASSLSARRGAYEQYF. The CDR3, as DNA: TGTGCCAGCAGTTTATCGGCCAGGCGGGGGGCCTACGAGCAGTACTTC.

V gene TRBV7-3 combines with J gene TRBJ2-1, with 8 bases identical to TRBD1. The CDR3 runs 13 residues. V lost 1 base, J lost 9 bases, and 2 bases stayed unmatched. Per germline, CDR1 SGHTA and CDR2 FQGTGA. CDR3 region: CASSLITGGEQFF. In nucleotides, the CDR3 is TGTGCCAGCAGCTTAATAACAGGGGGTGAGCAGTTCTTC.

CDR3 region: CASSWDRGPETQYF. The CDR3, as DNA: TGCGCCAGCAGTTGGGACAGGGGGCCTGAGACCCAGTACTTC. J is TRBJ2-5 and V is TRBV23-1; 12 nucleotides match TRBD1. TRBV23-1 is recorded as an ORF, its role being uncertain. The CDR3 runs to 14 residues. The V gene end was trimmed by 5 bases and the J gene end by 5 bases; junction bases not matched to a gene: 3.

The chain employs TRBV19 and TRBJ1-1; maybe TRBD1 (5 bases). CDR3 size: 14 residues. Between the trimmed V and J ends, which lost 3 bases and 3 bases, there was a span of 11 bases. Germline V gene data show CDR1 as LNHDA and CDR2 as SQIVND (reference sequence). In DNA, the CDR3 is TGTGCCAGTAGTATTCTAGGGACGGACACTGAAGCTTTCTTT. Translation gives CASSILGTDTEAFF.

V gene TRBV6-5 combines with J gene TRBJ2-7, with unresolved D. The V gene's germline CDR1 is MNHEY and CDR2 SVGAGI. Between the trimmed V and J ends, which lost 5 bases and 0 bases, there was a span of 11 bases. CDR3 length: 14 residues. CDR3 sequence reads: CASSTSWDSYEQYF. The CDR3 region has the DNA TGTGCCAGCAGTACCTCTTGGGACTCCTACGAGCAGTACTTC.

The gene calls are TRBV27 and TRBJ1-1; D uncertain. The CDR3 spans 13 residues. Germline V CDR1 and CDR2: MNHEY, SMNVEV (reference sequence). Trimming took 4 bases from V and 0 from J, leaving 6 bases between them. The CDR3 region has the DNA TGTGCCAGCAGTTCCTCTGTGAACACTGAAGCTTTCTTT. Protein: CASSSSVNTEAFF.